The following is a T cell receptor beta chain sequence with its context. Its target is not known. Primers included in the PCR were 60 Vbeta and 13 Jbeta primers. Measured with immunoSEQ multiplex PCR; TCRdb has only the in-frame clones, and not every one. The sample consists of over 150,000 clones, approximately 75% of them appearing once. This record belongs to a study of cytomegalovirus exposure and HLA in healthy donors. Germline values: CDR1 SGHNT, CDR2 YYREEE (reference sequence). Germline trimming cut 4 bases from V and 4 bases from J; bases unmatched to any gene: 5. The CDR3 totals 15 residues. Study conclusions and caveats: When analyzed later, the rates of TCR association showed variation by HLA locus, with DRB1 the most and HLA-C the fewest.

Sample: PBMCs. The receptor was isolated from a middle-aged man in good health and CMV-seropositive. The genes are TRBV5-4 and TRBJ2-3; 11 bases align to TRBD2. CDR3 bases: TGTGCCAGCAGCCCTAATAGCGGGGGGGCAGATACGCAGTATTTT. Translation gives CASSPNSGGADTQYF.